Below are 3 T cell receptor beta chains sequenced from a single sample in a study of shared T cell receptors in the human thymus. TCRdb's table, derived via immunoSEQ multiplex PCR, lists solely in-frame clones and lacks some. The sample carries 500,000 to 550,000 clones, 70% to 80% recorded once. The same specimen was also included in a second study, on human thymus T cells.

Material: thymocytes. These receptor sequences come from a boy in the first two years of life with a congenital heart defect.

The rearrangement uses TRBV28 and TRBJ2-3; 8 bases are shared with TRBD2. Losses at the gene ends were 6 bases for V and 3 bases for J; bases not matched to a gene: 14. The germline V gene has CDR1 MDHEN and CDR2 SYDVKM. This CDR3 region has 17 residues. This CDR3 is CASSSVEREYSTDTQYF. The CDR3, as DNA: TGTGCCAGCAGCTCAGTCGAGCGGGAGTATAGTACAGATACGCAGTATTTT.

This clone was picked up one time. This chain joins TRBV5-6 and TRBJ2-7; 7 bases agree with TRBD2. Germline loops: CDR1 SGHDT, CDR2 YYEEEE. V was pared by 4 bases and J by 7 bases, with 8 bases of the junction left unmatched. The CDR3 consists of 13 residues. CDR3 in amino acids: CASSRGSPREQYF. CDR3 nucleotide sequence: TGTGCCAGCAGCCGCGGGAGCCCGAGGGAGCAGTACTTC.

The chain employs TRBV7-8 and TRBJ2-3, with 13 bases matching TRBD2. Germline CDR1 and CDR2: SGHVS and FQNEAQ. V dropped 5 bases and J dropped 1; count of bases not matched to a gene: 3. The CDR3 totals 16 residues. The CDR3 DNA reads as TGTGCCAGCAGCGCCGGACTAGCGGGAGGCACAGATACGCAGTATTTT. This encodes CASSAGLAGGTDTQYF.